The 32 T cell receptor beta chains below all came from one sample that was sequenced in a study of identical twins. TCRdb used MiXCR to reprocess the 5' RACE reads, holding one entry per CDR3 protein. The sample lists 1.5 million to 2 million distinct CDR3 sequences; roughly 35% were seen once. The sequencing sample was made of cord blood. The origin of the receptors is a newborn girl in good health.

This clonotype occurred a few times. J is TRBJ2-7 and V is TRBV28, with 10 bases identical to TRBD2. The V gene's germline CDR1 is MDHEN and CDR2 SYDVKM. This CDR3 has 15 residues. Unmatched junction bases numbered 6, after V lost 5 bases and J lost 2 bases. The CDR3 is CASSRRTSGTYEQYF. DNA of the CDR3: TGTGCCAGCAGTCGCCGGACTAGCGGCACCTACGAGCAGTACTTC.

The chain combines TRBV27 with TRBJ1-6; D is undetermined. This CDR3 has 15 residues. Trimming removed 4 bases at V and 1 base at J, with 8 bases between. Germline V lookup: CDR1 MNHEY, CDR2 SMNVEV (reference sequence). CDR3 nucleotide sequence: TGTGCCAGCAGTTATTCCGCTTCCTATAATTCACCCCTCCACTTT. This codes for CASSYSASYNSPLHF.

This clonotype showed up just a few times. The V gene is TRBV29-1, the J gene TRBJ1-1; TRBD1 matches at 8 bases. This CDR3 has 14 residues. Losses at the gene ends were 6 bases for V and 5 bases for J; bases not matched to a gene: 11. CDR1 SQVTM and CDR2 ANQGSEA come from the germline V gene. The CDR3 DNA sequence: TGCAGCGTGGGGAAACAGGGGGGGAGTACTGAAGCTTTCTTT. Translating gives CSVGKQGGSTEAFF.

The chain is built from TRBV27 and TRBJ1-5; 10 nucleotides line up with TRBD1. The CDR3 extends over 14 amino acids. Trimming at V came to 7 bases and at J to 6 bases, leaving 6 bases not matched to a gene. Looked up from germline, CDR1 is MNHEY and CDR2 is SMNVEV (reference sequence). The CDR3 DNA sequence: TGTGCCAGCACCGAGACAGGGGGCGTTCAGCCCCAGCATTTT. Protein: CASTETGGVQPQHF.

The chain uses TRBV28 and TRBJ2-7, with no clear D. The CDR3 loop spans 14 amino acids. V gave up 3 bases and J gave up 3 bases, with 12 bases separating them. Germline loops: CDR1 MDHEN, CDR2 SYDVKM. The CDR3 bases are TGTGCCAGCAGTTTGTACAGCCAGTTCTACGAGCAGTACTTC. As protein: CASSLYSQFYEQYF.

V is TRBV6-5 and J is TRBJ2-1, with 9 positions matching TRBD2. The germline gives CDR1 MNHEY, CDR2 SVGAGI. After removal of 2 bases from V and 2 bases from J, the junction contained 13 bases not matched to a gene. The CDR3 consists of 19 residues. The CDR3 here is CASSYTTMTSGSPYNEQFF. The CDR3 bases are TGTGCCAGCAGTTACACCACGATGACTAGCGGAAGCCCCTACAATGAGCAGTTCTTC.

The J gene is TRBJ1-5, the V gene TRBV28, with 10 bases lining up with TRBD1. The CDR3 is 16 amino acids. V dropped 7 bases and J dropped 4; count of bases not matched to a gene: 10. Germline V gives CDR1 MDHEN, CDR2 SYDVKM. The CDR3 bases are TGTGCCAGCATAAATCCGGGACAGGGGTTAAATCAGCCCCAGCATTTT. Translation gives CASINPGQGLNQPQHF.

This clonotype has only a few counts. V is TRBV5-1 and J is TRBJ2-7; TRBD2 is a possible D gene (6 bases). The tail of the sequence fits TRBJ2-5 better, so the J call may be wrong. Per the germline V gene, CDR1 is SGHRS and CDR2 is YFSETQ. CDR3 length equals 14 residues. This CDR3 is CASSIRLEGETQYF. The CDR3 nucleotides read TGCGCCAGCAGCATAAGACTAGAGGGAGAGACCCAGTACTTC.

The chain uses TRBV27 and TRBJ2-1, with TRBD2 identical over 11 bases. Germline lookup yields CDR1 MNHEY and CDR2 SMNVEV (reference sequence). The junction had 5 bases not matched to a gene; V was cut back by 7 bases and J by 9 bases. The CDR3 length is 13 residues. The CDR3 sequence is CASTIAGGGEQFF. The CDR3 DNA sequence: TGTGCCAGCACCATAGCGGGAGGGGGTGAGCAGTTCTTC.

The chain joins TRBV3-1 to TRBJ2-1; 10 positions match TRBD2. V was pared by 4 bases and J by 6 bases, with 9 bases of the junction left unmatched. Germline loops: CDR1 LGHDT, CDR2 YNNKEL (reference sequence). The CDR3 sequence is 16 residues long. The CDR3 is CASSPGAGGPLNEQFF. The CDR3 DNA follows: TGTGCCAGCAGCCCCGGAGCGGGAGGGCCACTCAATGAGCAGTTCTTC.

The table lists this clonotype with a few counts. The CDR3 loop is CASSLGGVTGEDTQYF. Written as DNA, the CDR3 is TGTGCCAGCAGCTTAGGGGGGGTAACAGGGGAAGATACGCAGTATTTT. This rearrangement joins TRBV11-2 to TRBJ2-3; TRBD1 might be the D (7 bases). The CDR3 runs 16 residues. With 1 base removed from V and 5 bases from J, the gap between germline ends came to 16 bases. The germline gives CDR1 SGHAT, CDR2 FQNNGV.

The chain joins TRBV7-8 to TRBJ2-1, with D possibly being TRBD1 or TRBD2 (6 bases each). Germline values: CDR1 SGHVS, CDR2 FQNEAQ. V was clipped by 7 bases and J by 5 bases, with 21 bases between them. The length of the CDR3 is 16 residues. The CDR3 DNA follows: TGTGCCAGCACATCCTTTGTACAGGGACTCAACAATGAGCAGTTCTTC. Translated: CASTSFVQGLNNEQFF. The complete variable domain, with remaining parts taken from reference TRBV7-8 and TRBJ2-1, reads GAGVSQSPRYKVAKRGQDVALRCDPISGHVSLFWYQQALGQGPEFLTYFQNEAQLDKSGLPSDRFFAERPEGSVSTLKIQRTQQEDSAVYLCASTSFVQGLNNEQFFGPGTRLTVL.

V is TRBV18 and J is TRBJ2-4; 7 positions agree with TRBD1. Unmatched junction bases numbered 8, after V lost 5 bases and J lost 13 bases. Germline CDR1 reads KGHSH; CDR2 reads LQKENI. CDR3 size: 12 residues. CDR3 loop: CASSKGAREQYF. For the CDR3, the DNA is TGTGCCAGCTCAAAGGGGGCGCGAGAGCAGTACTTC.

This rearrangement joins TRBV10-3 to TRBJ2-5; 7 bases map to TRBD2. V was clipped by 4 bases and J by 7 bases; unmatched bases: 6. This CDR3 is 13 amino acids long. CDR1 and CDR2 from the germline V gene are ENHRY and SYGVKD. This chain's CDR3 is CAISGRETGTQYF. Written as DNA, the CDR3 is TGTGCCATCAGTGGGCGGGAGACGGGGACCCAGTACTTC.

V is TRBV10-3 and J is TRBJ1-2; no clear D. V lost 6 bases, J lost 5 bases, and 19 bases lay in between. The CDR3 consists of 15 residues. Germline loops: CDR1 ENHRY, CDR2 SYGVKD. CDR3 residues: CAISPTVEGTYGYTF. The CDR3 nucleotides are TGTGCCATCAGCCCCACAGTGGAGGGAACTTATGGCTACACCTTC.

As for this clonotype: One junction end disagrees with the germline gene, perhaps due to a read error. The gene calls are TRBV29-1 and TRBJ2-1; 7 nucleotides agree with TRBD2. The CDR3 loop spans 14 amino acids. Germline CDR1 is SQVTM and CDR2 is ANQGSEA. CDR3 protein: CGVGGRGLYNEQFF. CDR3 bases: TGCGGCGTTGGGGGGAGGGGACTATACAATGAGCAGTTCTTC.

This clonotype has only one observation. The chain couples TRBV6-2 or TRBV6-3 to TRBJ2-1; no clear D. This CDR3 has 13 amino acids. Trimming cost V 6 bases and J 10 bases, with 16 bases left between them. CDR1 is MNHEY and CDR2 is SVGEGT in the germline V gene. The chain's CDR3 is CASRPVSLWEQFF. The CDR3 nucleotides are TGTGCCAGCAGGCCGGTCTCGCTTTGGGAGCAGTTCTTC.

CDR3 sequence reads: CASSLALRPNNEQFF. CDR3 sequence (DNA): TGTGCCAGCAGCTTAGCGCTACGACCTAACAATGAGCAGTTCTTC. The rearrangement links TRBV7-2 to TRBJ2-1; D is undetermined. Trimming took off 0 bases at V and 5 bases at J, with 11 bases between the two ends. The V gene's germline CDR1 is SGHTA and CDR2 FQGNSA. CDR3 length: 15 amino acids. Full variable domain (missing parts from reference TRBV7-2 and TRBJ2-1): GAGVSQSPSNKVTEKGKDVELRCDPISGHTALYWYRQSLGQGLEFLIYFQGNSAPDKSGLPSDRFSAERTGGSVSTLTIQRTQQEDSAVYLCASSLALRPNNEQFFGPGTRLTVL.

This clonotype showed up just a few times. This chain's CDR3 is CATSDSGLGSYNEQFF. As DNA, the CDR3 is TGTGCCACCAGTGATTCCGGACTAGGCTCCTACAATGAGCAGTTCTTC. The chain recombines TRBV24-1 with TRBJ2-1, with 7 bases identical to TRBD2. The CDR3 sequence is 16 residues long. Looked up from germline, CDR1 is KGHDR and CDR2 is SFDVKD. Trimming cost V 2 bases and J 0 bases; bases outside gene matches: 3.

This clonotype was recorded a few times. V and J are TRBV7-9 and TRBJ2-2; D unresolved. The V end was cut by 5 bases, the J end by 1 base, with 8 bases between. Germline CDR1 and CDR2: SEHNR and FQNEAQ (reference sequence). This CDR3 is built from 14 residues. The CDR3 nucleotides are TGTGCCAGCAGCCATACACAGAACACCGGGGAGCTGTTTTTT. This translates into CASSHTQNTGELFF.

This CDR3 is CASSLVGEWETQYF. The CDR3 DNA reads as TGTGCCAGCAGCTTAGTTGGGGAGTGGGAGACCCAGTACTTC. The rearrangement uses TRBV11-2 and TRBJ2-5; TRBD2 is a possible D gene (5 bases). The CDR3 sequence is 14 residues long. Germline lookup yields CDR1 SGHAT and CDR2 FQNNGV. The V end was cut by 1 base, the J end by 5 bases, with 11 bases between.

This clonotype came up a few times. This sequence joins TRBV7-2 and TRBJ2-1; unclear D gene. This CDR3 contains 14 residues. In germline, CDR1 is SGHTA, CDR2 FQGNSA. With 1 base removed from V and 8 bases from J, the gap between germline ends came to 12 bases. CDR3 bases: TGTGCCAGCAGCTTAGTTGGAGCTGGTTATGAGCAGTTCTTC. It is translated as CASSLVGAGYEQFF.

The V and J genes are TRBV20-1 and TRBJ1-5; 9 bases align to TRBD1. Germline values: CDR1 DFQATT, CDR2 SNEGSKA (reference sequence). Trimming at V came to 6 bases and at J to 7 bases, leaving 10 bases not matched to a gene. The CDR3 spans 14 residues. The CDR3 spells CSASWGDRDQPQHF. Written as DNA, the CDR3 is TGCAGTGCGTCATGGGGGGACAGGGACCAGCCCCAGCATTTT.

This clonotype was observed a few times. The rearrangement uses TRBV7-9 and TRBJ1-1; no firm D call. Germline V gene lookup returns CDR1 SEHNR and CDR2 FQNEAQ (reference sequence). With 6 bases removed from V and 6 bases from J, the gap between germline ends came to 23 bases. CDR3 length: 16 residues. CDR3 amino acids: CASSSRASPARSEAFF. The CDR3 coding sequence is TGTGCCAGCAGTTCTCGGGCGTCGCCGGCCCGATCTGAAGCTTTCTTT.

CDR3 bases: TGTGCCAGCAGTTACGGCCAAGGGACCTACTATGGCTACACCTTC. This codes for CASSYGQGTYYGYTF. This sequence joins TRBV6-5 and TRBJ1-2; possibly TRBD1 for D (5 bases). Germline CDR1 and CDR2: MNHEY and SVGAGI. V dropped 2 bases and J dropped 3 bases, with 13 bases sitting between them. This CDR3 comprises 15 residues.

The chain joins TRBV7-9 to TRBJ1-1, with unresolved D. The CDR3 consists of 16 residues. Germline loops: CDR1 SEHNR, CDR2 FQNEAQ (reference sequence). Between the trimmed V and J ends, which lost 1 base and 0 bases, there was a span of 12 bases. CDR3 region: CASSLGKVFMNTEAFF. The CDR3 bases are TGTGCCAGCAGCTTAGGAAAGGTGTTCATGAACACTGAAGCTTTCTTT.

CDR3 nucleotide sequence: TGTGCCAGCAGTTTCACCAGGGGATATAGCAATCAGCCCCAGCATTTT. It encodes CASSFTRGYSNQPQHF. V and J are TRBV28 and TRBJ1-5, with TRBD1 as a possible D gene (6 bases). Between the trimmed V and J ends, which lost 3 bases and 0 bases, there was a span of 12 bases. CDR1 and CDR2 from the germline V gene are MDHEN and SYDVKM. The CDR3 spans 16 residues.

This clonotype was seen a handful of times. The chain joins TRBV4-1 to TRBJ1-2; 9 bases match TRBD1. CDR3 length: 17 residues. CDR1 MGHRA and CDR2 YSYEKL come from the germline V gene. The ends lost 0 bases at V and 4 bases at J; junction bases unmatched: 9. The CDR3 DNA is TGCGCCAGCAGCCAAGATTGGGGGACAGGGTTAATCTATGGCTACACCTTC. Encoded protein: CASSQDWGTGLIYGYTF.

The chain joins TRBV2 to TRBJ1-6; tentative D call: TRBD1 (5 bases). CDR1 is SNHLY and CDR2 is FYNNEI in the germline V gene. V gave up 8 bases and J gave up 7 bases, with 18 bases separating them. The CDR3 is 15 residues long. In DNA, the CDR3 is TGTGCCAGCGGGGGACCTGCGGGGGTCAATTCACCCCTCCACTTT. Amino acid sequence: CASGGPAGVNSPLHF.

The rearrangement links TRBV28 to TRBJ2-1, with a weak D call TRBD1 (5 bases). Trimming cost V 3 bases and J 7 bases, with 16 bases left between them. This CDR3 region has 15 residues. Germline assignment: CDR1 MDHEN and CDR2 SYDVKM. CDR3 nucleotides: TGTGCCAGCAGTTTCAGGGATCTCCCTCGTAATGAGCAGTTCTTC. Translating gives CASSFRDLPRNEQFF. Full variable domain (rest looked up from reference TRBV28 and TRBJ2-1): DVKVTQSSRYLVKRTGEKVFLECVQDMDHENMFWYRQDPGLGLRLIYFSYDVKMKEKGDIPEGYSVSREKKERFSLILESASTNQTSMYLCASSFRDLPRNEQFFGPGTRLTVL.

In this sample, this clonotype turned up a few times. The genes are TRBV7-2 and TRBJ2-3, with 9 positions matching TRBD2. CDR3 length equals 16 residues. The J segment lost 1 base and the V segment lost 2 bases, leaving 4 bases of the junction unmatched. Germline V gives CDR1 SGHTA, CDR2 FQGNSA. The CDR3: CASSLNGGRGTDTQYF. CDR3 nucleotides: TGTGCCAGCAGCTTAAATGGCGGGAGGGGCACAGATACGCAGTATTTT. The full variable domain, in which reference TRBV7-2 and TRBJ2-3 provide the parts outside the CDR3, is GAGVSQSPSNKVTEKGKDVELRCDPISGHTALYWYRQSLGQGLEFLIYFQGNSAPDKSGLPSDRFSAERTGGSVSTLTIQRTQQEDSAVYLCASSLNGGRGTDTQYFGPGTRLTVL.

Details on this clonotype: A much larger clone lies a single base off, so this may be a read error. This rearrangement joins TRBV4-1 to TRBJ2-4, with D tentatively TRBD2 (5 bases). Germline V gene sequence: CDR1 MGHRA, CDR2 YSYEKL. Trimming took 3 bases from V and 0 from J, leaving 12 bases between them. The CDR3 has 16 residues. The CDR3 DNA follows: TGCGCCAGCAGCCACCCAGCGAGGGAAGCCAAAAACATTCAGTACTTC. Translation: CASSHPAREAKNIQYF.